This TCR beta chain was retrieved from a study of blood T cell repertoires in COVID-19. The CDR3 covers 11 residues. Between the trimmed V and J ends, which lost 5 bases and 6 bases, there was a span of 4 bases. The germline CDR1 and CDR2 sequences are KGHDR and SFDVKD. Authors' methods: Reference gene primer amplification gave estimated nucleated cell counts. Profiling relied on immunoSEQ multiplex PCR, and the TCRdb table lists in-frame clones only, not all of them. V, J and clone size were drawn from that table, and D and trimming were deduced from the DNA. The sample lists hundreds of thousands of clones, around nine tenths occurring once. This clone has only a few counts.

The chain employs TRBV24-1 and TRBJ1-5; D ambiguous. This receptor was taken from a man in his forties with acute or convalescent COVID-19. Sequenced material: peripheral blood. The CDR3 loop reads CATSGGQPQHF. The CDR3 DNA follows: TGTGCCACCAGTGGAGGTCAGCCCCAGCATTTT.